These 24 T cell receptor beta chains share one sample of origin, sequenced in a study of T cells in Graves' hyperthyroidism and ophthalmopathy. RNA transcripts provided the source from which TCR beta CDR3 regions were amplified. RT-PCR in the first round (using the HTBI primer set) targeted the TCR CDR3. MiXCR was run by TCRdb on the multiplex PCR reads, yielding one entry per CDR3 protein. The sample has hundreds of thousands of distinct CDR3 sequences, about 13% seen once. The specimen sequenced was blood. These receptor sequences come from a woman aged 18-29 years with Graves' hyperthyroidism.

The table lists this clonotype with many counts. V usage is TRBV7-8 and J usage is TRBJ1-3; weak D call: TRBD1 (6 bases). This CDR3 spans 17 amino acids. V was shortened by 5 bases and J by 1 base, with 18 bases between the two germline ends. Germline lookup yields CDR1 SGHVS and CDR2 FQNEAQ. The CDR3 DNA reads as TGTGCCAGCAGCGAATGGAACAGGGAAGTTTCTGGAAACACCATATATTTT. It encodes CASSEWNREVSGNTIYF.

This clonotype was recorded many times. This chain connects TRBV7-2 to TRBJ1-4, with D tentatively TRBD1 (6 bases). The CDR3 is 15 amino acids. Trimming pared 4 bases from V and 5 bases from J, leaving 14 bases between. The germline CDR1 and CDR2 sequences are SGHTA and FQGNSA. This CDR3 reads CASSSRQDANEKLFF. DNA of the CDR3: TGTGCCAGCAGCTCCCGACAGGACGCGAATGAAAAACTGTTTTTT.

The table lists this clonotype with a few counts. The chain employs TRBV2 and TRBJ2-1, with TRBD2 matching over 13 bases. The length of the CDR3 is 15 residues. CDR1 is SNHLY, CDR2 FYNNEI, per germline. Unmatched junction bases numbered 7, after V lost 7 bases and J lost 7 bases. As DNA, the CDR3 is TGTGCCAGCAATGGACTAGCGGGAGTTGGTAATGAGCAGTTCTTC. This codes for CASNGLAGVGNEQFF.

This clonotype was counted many times. V gene TRBV28 combines with J gene TRBJ2-1; D might be TRBD2 (7 bases). Trimming removed 8 bases at V and 4 bases at J, with 18 bases between. CDR1 and CDR2 from the germline V gene are MDHEN and SYDVKM. This CDR3 spans 15 amino acids. The CDR3 here is CASPPSGGRYNEQFF. As DNA, the CDR3 is TGTGCCAGCCCCCCATCGGGGGGCCGGTACAATGAGCAGTTCTTC.

This clonotype showed up just a few times. V is TRBV20-1 and J is TRBJ2-5; 7 bases map to TRBD1. The CDR3 runs 15 residues. CDR1 and CDR2 (germline): DFQATT, SNEGSKA (reference sequence). Germline trimming cut 0 bases from V and 2 bases from J; bases unmatched to any gene: 6. CDR3 loop: CSARDRGRGQETQYF. DNA for the CDR3: TGCAGTGCTAGAGATCGGGGCAGGGGGCAAGAGACCCAGTACTTC.

This clonotype was seen repeatedly, ten times or more. V usage is TRBV29-1 and J usage is TRBJ2-4; D unclear. Germline assignment: CDR1 SQVTM and CDR2 ANQGSEA. V lost 5 bases and J 5 bases, leaving 13 bases between the germline ends. The CDR3 totals 13 residues. CDR3: CSVHGADQNIQYF. In nucleotides, the CDR3 is TGCAGCGTTCATGGCGCCGATCAAAACATTCAGTACTTC.

This clonotype showed up many times. The chain recombines TRBV2 with TRBJ2-3, with 9 bases aligning to TRBD1. Trimming at V came to 6 bases and at J to 2 bases, leaving 3 bases not matched to a gene. Germline CDR1 SNHLY, CDR2 FYNNEI. The CDR3 totals 14 residues. The CDR3 reads CASRDRGTTDTQYF. DNA of the CDR3: TGTGCCAGCAGAGACAGGGGGACCACAGATACGCAGTATTTT.

This clonotype showed up many times. The chain employs TRBV5-8 and TRBJ1-1; 7 bases map to TRBD1. Per germline, CDR1 SGHTS and CDR2 YDEGEE. The CDR3 is 14 amino acids. Trimming cost V 4 bases and J 4 bases; bases outside gene matches: 7. The CDR3 DNA is TGTGCCAGCAGCCAAATGACAGGGATCACTGAAGCTTTCTTT. Its protein product is CASSQMTGITEAFF.

This chain joins TRBV3-1 and TRBJ2-1; TRBD1 or TRBD2 may be the D gene (6 bases each). CDR3 size: 17 residues. CDR1 and CDR2 from the germline V gene are LGHDT and YNNKEL (reference sequence). V gave up 0 bases and J gave up 2 bases, with 14 bases separating them. The CDR3 loop reads CASSQDGAGGPYNEQFF. DNA of the CDR3: TGTGCCAGCAGCCAAGATGGCGCCGGGGGCCCCTACAATGAGCAGTTCTTC.

This clonotype was counted between two and nine times. This chain connects TRBV27 to TRBJ1-1, with a weak D call TRBD1 (6 bases). Germline V gene data show CDR1 as MNHEY and CDR2 as SMNVEV (reference sequence). Trimming took off 5 bases at V and 11 bases at J, with 15 bases between the two ends. The CDR3 totals 12 residues. As DNA, the CDR3 is TGTGCCAGCAGTCGACTACAGGGTTCGGCTTTCTTT. Residues: CASSRLQGSAFF.

This clonotype was counted many times. V is TRBV20-1 and J is TRBJ2-1, with TRBD1 matching 8 bases. This CDR3 is 15 amino acids long. Trimming cost V 4 bases and J 7 bases; bases outside gene matches: 12. Per the germline V gene, CDR1 is DFQATT and CDR2 is SNEGSKA (reference sequence). Written as DNA, the CDR3 is TGCAGTGCTACCGAAGCCGCAGGGGGCGAAAATGAGCAGTTCTTC. Encoded protein: CSATEAAGGENEQFF.

There are many counts of this clonotype. The rearrangement joins TRBV11-1 to TRBJ1-5; D is ambiguous. The length of the CDR3 is 13 residues. The germline gives CDR1 SGHAT, CDR2 FQDESV (reference sequence). The ends were cut back, 4 bases at V and 4 bases at J, with 8 bases in the middle. The CDR3 DNA sequence: TGTGCCAGCAGCTCGGGAGAAAATCAGCCCCAGCATTTT. Translation gives CASSSGENQPQHF. Looking up the rest from reference TRBV11-1 and TRBJ1-5 gives the full variable domain: EAEVAQSPRYKITEKSQAVAFWCDPISGHATLYWYRQILGQGPELLVQFQDESVVDDSQLPKDRFSAERLKGVDSTLKIQPAELGDSAMYLCASSSGENQPQHFGDGTRLSIL.

The chain links TRBV20-1 to TRBJ2-2, with unresolved D. V lost 0 bases and J 0 bases, leaving 5 bases between the germline ends. The CDR3 loop spans 14 amino acids. Germline lookup yields CDR1 DFQATT and CDR2 SNEGSKA (reference sequence). In DNA form, the CDR3 reads TGCAGTGCTAGAGATTCCCCGAACACCGGGGAGCTGTTTTTT. This translates into CSARDSPNTGELFF.

This clonotype has a count of ten or more. The V and J genes are TRBV20-1 and TRBJ1-1; 8 bases match TRBD1. This CDR3 is 12 amino acids long. Germline assignment: CDR1 DFQATT and CDR2 SNEGSKA (reference sequence). The V and J ends lost 6 bases and 12 bases, in that order; junction bases with no gene match: 12. CDR3 sequence: CSATDRGDGSFF. The CDR3 DNA is TGCAGTGCCACCGACAGGGGAGATGGCTCTTTCTTT.

This clonotype has ten or more counts. The rearrangement joins TRBV28 to TRBJ1-5; the D gene is possibly TRBD1 (5 bases). CDR3 length: 15 amino acids. V dropped 5 bases and J dropped 1 base, with 12 bases sitting between them. The V gene's germline CDR1 is MDHEN and CDR2 SYDVKM. The CDR3 region has the DNA TGTGCCAGCAGTCCTCAGGGTATGAGCAATCAGCCCCAGCATTTT. Its translation is CASSPQGMSNQPQHF.

This clonotype has more than one count but fewer than ten. This chain links TRBV11-2 with TRBJ1-6; 8 bases are a match to TRBD1. The CDR3 loop spans 14 amino acids. With V trimmed by 0 bases and J by 9 bases, 1 base remained unmatched. Germline CDR1 reads SGHAT; CDR2 reads FQNNGV. In DNA, the CDR3 is TGTGCCAGCAGCTTAGAAACAGGGGGTTCACCCCTCCACTTT. Protein product: CASSLETGGSPLHF. Together with reference TRBV11-2 and TRBJ1-6, the CDR3 gives the full variable domain: EAGVAQSPRYKIIEKRQSVAFWCNPISGHATLYWYQQILGQGPKLLIQFQNNGVVDDSQLPKDRFSAERLKGVDSTLKIQPAKLEDSAVYLCASSLETGGSPLHFGNGTRLTVT.

In this sample, this clonotype turned up many times. The chain joins TRBV9 to TRBJ1-6, with D maybe TRBD1 (6 bases). This CDR3 has 17 residues. Trimming removed 3 bases at V and 8 bases at J, with 21 bases between. Germline V gene sequence: CDR1 SGDLS, CDR2 YYNGEE. CDR3 in DNA: TGTGCCAGCAGCGACGGACAGCCTCAATATGGGTATTCACCCCTCCACTTT. Encoded protein: CASSDGQPQYGYSPLHF.

This clonotype was seen at least ten times. CDR3 DNA: TGTGCCAGCAGCTTATCGGGGGGCGCAGCTTGGAACACTGAAGCTTTCTTT. Translated: CASSLSGGAAWNTEAFF. The chain employs TRBV7-2 and TRBJ1-1, with D perhaps matching TRBD1 (6 bases). V shed 2 bases and J shed 1 base, with 17 bases lying between them. CDR3 length: 17 residues. From germline, CDR1 is SGHTA and CDR2 FQGNSA.

This clonotype was detected many times. J is TRBJ2-3 and V is TRBV29-1, with a possible D match to TRBD2 (5 bases). CDR1 is SQVTM, CDR2 ANQGSEA, per germline. Trimming shortened V by 7 bases and J by 1 base, and 9 bases separated the two germline ends. This CDR3 is 12 amino acids long. CDR3 sequence reads: CSAGVGTDTQYF. In DNA form, the CDR3 reads TGCAGCGCCGGGGTCGGCACAGATACGCAGTATTTT.

This chain uses TRBV6-2 or TRBV6-3 with TRBJ2-1, with unresolved D. In germline, CDR1 is MNHEY, CDR2 SVGEGT. The CDR3 runs 13 residues. Trimming took 6 bases from V and 7 from J, leaving 13 bases between them. CDR3 bases: TGTGCCAGCAGCATCCTTCAACGGAATGAGCAGTTCTTC. It codes for CASSILQRNEQFF.

This clonotype was recorded at least ten times. The chain links TRBV3-1 to TRBJ2-1; 8 positions match TRBD2. Trimming at V came to 2 bases and at J to 0 bases, leaving 9 bases not matched to a gene. CDR1 is LGHDT, CDR2 YNNKEL, per germline (reference sequence). There are 18 residues in the CDR3. Here the CDR3 DNA reads TGTGCCAGCAGCCAACCCTTAATAGCGGGGTACTCCTACAATGAGCAGTTCTTC. It yields the protein CASSQPLIAGYSYNEQFF.

This clonotype was seen at least ten times. The chain uses TRBV11-3 and TRBJ2-1; the D gene is possibly TRBD2 (6 bases). V lost 5 bases to trimming and J lost 2 bases, with 13 bases between them. The CDR3 extends over 15 amino acids. Per germline, CDR1 SGHNT and CDR2 YENEEA. As DNA, the CDR3 is TGTGCCAGCAGCGACGGGACTTCGCCCTACAATGAGCAGTTCTTC. Its translation: CASSDGTSPYNEQFF.

The chain links TRBV7-9 to TRBJ1-3; D gene ambiguous. In germline, CDR1 is SEHNR, CDR2 FQNEAQ (reference sequence). Trimming pared 5 bases from V and 4 bases from J, leaving 9 bases between. The CDR3 spans 13 residues. The CDR3 spells CASSPDGGNTIYF. CDR3 coding DNA: TGTGCCAGCAGCCCAGACGGCGGAAACACCATATATTTT.

A few counts support this clonotype. This chain connects TRBV20-1 to TRBJ2-6; D unresolved. CDR1 and CDR2 from the germline V gene are DFQATT and SNEGSKA (reference sequence). The CDR3 is 16 residues long. V was cut by 6 bases and J by 5 bases, with 20 bases left in between. For the CDR3, the DNA is TGCAGTGCCCAAAGGCCGGCGGCTCCAAGGGCCAACGTCCTGACTTTC. It encodes CSAQRPAAPRANVLTF.